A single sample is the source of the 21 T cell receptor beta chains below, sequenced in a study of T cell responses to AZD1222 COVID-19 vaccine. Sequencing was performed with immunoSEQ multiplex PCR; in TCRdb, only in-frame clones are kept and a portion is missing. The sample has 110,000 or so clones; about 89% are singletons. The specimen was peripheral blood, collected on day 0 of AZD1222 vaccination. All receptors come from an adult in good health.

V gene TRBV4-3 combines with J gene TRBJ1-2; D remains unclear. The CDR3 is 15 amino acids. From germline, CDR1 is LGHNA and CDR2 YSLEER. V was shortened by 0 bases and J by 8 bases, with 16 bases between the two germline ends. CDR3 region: CASSQDTTANMGYTF. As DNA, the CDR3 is TGCGCCAGCAGCCAAGACACGACGGCTAATATGGGCTACACCTTC.

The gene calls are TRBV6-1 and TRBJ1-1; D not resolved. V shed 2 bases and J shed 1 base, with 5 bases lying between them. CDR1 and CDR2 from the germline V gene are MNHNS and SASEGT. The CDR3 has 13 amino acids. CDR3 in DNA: TGTGCCAGCAGTGAACCTCAGAACACTGAAGCTTTCTTT. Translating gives CASSEPQNTEAFF.

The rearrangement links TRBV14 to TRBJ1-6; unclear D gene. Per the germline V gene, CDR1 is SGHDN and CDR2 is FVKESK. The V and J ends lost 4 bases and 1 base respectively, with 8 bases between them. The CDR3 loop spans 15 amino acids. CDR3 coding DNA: TGTGCCAGCAGCCCCCCGGGGTCCTATAATTCACCCCTCCACTTT. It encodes CASSPPGSYNSPLHF.

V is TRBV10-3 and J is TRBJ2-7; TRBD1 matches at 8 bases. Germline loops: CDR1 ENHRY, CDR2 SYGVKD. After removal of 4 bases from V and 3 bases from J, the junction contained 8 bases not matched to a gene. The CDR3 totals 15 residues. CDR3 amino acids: CAISVTGAGDYEQYF. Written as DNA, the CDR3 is TGTGCCATCAGTGTGACAGGGGCCGGGGACTACGAGCAGTACTTC.

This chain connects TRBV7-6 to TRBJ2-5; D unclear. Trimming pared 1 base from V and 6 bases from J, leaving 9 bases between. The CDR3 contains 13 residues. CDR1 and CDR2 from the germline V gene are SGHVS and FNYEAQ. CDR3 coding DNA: TGTGCCAGCAGCTTAGGGCAGCTCAAGACCCAGTACTTC. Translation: CASSLGQLKTQYF.

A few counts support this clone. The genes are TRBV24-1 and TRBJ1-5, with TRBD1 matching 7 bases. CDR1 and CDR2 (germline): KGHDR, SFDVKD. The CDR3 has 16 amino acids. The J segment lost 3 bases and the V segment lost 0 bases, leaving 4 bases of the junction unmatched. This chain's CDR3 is CATSDLGDSSNQPQHF. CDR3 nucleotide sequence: TGTGCCACCAGTGATTTGGGGGACAGCTCCAATCAGCCCCAGCATTTT.

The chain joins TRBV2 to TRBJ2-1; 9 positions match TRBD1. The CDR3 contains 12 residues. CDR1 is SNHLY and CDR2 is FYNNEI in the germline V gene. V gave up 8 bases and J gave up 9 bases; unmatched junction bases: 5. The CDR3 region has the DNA TGTGCCAGCCGGGACAGGGTTTTTGAGCAGTTCTTC. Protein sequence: CASRDRVFEQFF.

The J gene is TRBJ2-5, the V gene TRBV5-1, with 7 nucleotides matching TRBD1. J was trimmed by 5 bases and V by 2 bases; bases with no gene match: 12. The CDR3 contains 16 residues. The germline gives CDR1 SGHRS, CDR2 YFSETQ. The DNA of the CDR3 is TGCGCCAGCAGCTTTACAGGGGCCTCCATGGGCGAGACCCAGTACTTC. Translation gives CASSFTGASMGETQYF.

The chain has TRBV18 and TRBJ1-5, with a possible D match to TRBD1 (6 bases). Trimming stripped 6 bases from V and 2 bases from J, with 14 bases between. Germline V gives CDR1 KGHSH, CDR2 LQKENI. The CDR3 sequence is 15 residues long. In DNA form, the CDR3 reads TGTGCCAGCTCCCGGGGGGGCGAGTGCAATCAGCCCCAGCATTTT. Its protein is CASSRGGECNQPQHF.

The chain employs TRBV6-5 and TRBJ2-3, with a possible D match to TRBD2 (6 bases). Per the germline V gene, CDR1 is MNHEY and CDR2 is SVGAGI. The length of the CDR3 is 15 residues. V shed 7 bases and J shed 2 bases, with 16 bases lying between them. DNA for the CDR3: TGTGCCAGCATCGGGGGAGGACTGAACACAGATACGCAGTATTTT. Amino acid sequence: CASIGGGLNTDTQYF.

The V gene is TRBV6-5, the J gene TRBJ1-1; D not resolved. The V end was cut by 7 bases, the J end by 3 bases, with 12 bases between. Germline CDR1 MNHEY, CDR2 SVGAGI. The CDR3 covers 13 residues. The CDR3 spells CASTPGFYTEAFF. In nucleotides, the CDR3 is TGTGCCAGCACCCCGGGTTTTTACACTGAAGCTTTCTTT.

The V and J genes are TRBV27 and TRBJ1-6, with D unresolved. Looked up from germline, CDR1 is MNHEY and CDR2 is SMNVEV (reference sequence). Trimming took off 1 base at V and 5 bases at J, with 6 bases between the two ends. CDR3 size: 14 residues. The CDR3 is CASSLWQNNSPLHF. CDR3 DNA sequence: TGTGCCAGCAGTTTATGGCAGAATAATTCACCCCTCCACTTT.

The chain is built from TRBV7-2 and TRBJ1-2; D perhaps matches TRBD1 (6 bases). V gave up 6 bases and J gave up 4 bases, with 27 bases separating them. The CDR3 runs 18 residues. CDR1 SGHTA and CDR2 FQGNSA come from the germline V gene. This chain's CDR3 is CASSQRTRTDLLGYGYTF. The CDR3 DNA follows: TGTGCCAGCAGTCAAAGGACGCGGACAGACCTACTTGGCTATGGCTACACCTTC.

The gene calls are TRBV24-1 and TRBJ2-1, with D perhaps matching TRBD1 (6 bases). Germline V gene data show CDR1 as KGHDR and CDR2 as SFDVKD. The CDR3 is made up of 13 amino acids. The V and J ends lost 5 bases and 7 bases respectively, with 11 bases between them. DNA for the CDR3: TGTGCCACCAGTGTGGCGACAGGAAATGAGCAGTTCTTC. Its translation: CATSVATGNEQFF.

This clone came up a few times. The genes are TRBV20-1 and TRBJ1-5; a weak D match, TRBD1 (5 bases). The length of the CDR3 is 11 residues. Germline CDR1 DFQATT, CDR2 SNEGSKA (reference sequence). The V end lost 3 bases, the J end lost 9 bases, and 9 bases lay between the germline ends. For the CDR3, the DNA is TGCAGTGCTAGGGGAACAGGGCCCCAGCATTTT. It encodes CSARGTGPQHF.

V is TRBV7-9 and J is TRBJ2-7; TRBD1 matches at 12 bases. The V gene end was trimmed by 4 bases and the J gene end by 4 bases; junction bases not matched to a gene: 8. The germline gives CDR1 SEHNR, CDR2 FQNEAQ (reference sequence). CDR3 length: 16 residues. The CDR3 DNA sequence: TGTGCCAGCAGCTCCGGGACAGGGGGCGCTTGGTACGAGCAGTACTTC. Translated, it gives CASSSGTGGAWYEQYF. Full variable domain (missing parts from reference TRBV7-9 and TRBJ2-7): DTGVSQNPRHKITKRGQNVTFRCDPISEHNRLYWYRQTLGQGPEFLTYFQNEAQLEKSRLLSDRFSAERPKGSFSTLEIQRTEQGDSAMYLCASSSGTGGAWYEQYFGPGTRLTVT.

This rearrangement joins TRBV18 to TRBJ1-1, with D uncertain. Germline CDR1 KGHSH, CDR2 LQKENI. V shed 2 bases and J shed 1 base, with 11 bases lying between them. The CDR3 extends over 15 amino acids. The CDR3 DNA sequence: TGTGCCAGCTCACCATTTCAGGAGAAGAACACTGAAGCTTTCTTT. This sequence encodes CASSPFQEKNTEAFF.

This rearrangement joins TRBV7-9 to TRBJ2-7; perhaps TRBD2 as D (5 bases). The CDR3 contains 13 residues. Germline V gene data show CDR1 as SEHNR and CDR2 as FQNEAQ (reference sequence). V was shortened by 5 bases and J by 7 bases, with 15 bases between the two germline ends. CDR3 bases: TGTGCCAGCAGCCCACCCGTGAGCGGAGAGCAGTACTTC. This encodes CASSPPVSGEQYF.

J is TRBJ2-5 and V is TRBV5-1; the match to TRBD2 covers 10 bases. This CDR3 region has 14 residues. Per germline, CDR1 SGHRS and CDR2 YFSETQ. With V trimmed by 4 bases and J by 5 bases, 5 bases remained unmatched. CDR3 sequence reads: CASSSGGAGETQYF. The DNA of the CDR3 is TGCGCCAGCAGCAGCGGGGGGGCGGGGGAGACCCAGTACTTC.

The CDR3 region is CSARDNVKEQYF. CDR3 coding DNA: TGCAGCGCCAGGGACAACGTAAAGGAGCAGTACTTC. V is TRBV29-1 and J is TRBJ2-7; D might be TRBD1 (6 bases). Trimming removed 7 bases from V and 7 bases from J, with 17 bases in between. Per the germline V gene, CDR1 is SQVTM and CDR2 is ANQGSEA. CDR3 length: 12 amino acids.

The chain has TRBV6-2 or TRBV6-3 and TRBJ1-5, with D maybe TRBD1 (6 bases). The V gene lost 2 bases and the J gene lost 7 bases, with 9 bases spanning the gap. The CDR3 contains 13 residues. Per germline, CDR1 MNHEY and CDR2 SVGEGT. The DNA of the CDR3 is TGTGCCAGCAGTTACAACACAGGGCAGCCCCAGCATTTT. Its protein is CASSYNTGQPQHF.